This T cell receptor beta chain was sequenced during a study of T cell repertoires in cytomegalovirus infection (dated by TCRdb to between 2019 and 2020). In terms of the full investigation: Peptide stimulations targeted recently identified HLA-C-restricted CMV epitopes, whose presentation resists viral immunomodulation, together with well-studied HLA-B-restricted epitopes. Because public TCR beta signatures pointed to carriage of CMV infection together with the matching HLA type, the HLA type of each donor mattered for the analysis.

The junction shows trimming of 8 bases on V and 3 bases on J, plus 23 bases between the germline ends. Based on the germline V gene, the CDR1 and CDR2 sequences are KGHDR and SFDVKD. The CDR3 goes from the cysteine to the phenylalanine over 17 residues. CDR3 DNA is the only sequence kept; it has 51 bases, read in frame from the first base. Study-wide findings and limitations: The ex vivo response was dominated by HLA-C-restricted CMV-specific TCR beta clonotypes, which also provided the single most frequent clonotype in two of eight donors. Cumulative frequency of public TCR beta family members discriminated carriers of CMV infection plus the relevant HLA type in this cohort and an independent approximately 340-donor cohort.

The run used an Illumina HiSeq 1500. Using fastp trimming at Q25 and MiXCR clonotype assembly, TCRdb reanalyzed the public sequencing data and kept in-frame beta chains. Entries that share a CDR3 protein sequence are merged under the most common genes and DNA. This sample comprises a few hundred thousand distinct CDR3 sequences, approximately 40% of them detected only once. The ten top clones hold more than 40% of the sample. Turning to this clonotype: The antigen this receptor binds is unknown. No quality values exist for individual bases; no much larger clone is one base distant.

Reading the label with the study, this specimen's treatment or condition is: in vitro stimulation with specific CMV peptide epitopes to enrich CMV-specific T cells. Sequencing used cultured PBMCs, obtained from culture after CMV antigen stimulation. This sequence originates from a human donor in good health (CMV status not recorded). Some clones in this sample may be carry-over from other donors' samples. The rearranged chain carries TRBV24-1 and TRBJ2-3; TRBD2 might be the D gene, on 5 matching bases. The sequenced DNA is TGTGCCACCACCACAAAGGTGGTGGGAGAGGTTACAGATACGCAGTATTTT. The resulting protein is CATTTKVVGEVTDTQYF.